This TCR beta chain was identified in a study of blood T cell repertoires in COVID-19. Only in-frame clones appear in the TCRdb table, and some are missing; sequencing was by immunoSEQ multiplex PCR. Of 400,000 to 450,000 clones in the sample, around 91% are singletons; the top ten hold about 1.6%. This CDR3 has 16 residues. J was trimmed by 3 bases and V by 6 bases; bases with no gene match: 8. CDR1 is MDHEN and CDR2 is SYDVKM in the germline V gene. Sequencing was carried out using peripheral blood. The J gene is TRBJ2-1, the V gene TRBV28; 10 positions agree with TRBD1. The sequence derives from a woman in her thirties or forties with COVID-19, enrolled during active disease. The CDR3 reads CASRLAGTGVYNEQFF. CDR3 coding DNA: TGTGCCAGCAGGCTCGCGGGGACAGGGGTCTACAATGAGCAGTTCTTC.